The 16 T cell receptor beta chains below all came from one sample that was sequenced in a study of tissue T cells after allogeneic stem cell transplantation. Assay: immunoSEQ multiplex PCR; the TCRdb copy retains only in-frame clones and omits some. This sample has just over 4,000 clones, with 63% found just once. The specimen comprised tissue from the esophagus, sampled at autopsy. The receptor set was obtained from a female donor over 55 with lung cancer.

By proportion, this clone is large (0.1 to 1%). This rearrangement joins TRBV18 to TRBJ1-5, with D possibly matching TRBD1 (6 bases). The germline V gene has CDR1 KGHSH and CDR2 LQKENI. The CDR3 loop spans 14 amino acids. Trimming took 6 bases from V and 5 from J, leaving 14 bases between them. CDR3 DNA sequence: TGTGCCAGCTCCATGACAGGCTACTATCAGCCCCAGCATTTT. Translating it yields CASSMTGYYQPQHF. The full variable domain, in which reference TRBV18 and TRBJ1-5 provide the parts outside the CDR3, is NAGVMQNPRHLVRRRGQEARLRCSPMKGHSHVYWYRQLPEEGLKFMVYLQKENIIDESGMPKERFSAEFPKEGPSILRIQQVVRGDSAAYFCASSMTGYYQPQHFGDGTRLSIL.

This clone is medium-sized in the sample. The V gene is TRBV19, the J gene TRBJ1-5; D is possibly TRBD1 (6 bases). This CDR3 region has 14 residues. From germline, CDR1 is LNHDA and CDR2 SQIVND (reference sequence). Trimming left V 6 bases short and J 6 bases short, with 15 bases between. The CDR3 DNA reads TGTGCCAGTAGCAGACGACAGGAGGGTCAGCCCCAGCATTTT. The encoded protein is CASSRRQEGQPQHF.

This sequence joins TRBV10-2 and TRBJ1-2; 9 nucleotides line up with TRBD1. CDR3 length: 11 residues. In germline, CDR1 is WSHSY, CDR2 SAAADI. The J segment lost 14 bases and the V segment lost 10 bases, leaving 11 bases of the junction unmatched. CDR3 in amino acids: CAIRDRGIETF. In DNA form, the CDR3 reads TGCGCCATTCGAGACAGGGGGATTGAGACCTTC.

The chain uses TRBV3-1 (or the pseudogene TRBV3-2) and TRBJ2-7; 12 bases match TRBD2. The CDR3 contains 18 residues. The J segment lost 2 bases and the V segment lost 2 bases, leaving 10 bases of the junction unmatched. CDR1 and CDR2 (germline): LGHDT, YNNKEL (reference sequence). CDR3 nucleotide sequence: TGTGCCAGCAGCCAACGATTGACTAGCGGGAGTGCCACCTACGAGCAGTACTTC. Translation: CASSQRLTSGSATYEQYF.

For the CDR3, the DNA is TGTGCCAGCAGCGAGTATAAGGGGCCCTACAATGAGCAGTTCTTC. It yields the protein CASSEYKGPYNEQFF. The genes are TRBV5-4 and TRBJ2-1, with D possibly being TRBD1 (5 bases). V was clipped by 4 bases and J by 2 bases, with 13 bases between them. The CDR3 has 15 residues. Looked up from germline, CDR1 is SGHNT and CDR2 is YYREEE (reference sequence).

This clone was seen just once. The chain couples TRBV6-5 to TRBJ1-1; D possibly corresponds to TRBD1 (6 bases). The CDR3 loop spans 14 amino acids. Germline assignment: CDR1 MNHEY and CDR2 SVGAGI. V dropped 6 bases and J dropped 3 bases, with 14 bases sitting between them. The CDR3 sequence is CASSRGYRDTEAFF. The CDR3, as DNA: TGTGCCAGCAGCCGGGGATACAGGGACACTGAAGCTTTCTTT.

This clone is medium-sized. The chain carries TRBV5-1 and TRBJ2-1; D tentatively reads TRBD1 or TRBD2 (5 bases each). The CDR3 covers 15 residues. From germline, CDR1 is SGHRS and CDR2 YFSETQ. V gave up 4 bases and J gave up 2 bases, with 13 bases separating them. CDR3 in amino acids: CASSPSGATYNEQFF. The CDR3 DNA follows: TGCGCCAGCAGCCCCTCCGGGGCCACCTACAATGAGCAGTTCTTC. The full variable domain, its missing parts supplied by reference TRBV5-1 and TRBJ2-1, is KAGVTQTPRYLIKTRGQQVTLSCSPISGHRSVSWYQQTPGQGLQFLFEYFSETQRNKGNFPGRFSGRQFSNSRSEMNVSTLELGDSALYLCASSPSGATYNEQFFGPGTRLTVL.

CDR3 protein: CATSTGTGGGSGANVLTF. CDR3 nucleotide sequence: TGTGCCACCAGTACAGGGACAGGGGGCGGTTCTGGGGCCAACGTCCTGACTTTC. The chain is built from TRBV24-1 and TRBJ2-6; 12 positions match TRBD1. This CDR3 has 18 residues. The V gene's germline CDR1 is KGHDR and CDR2 SFDVKD. The V and J ends lost 6 bases and 1 base, in that order; junction bases with no gene match: 6.

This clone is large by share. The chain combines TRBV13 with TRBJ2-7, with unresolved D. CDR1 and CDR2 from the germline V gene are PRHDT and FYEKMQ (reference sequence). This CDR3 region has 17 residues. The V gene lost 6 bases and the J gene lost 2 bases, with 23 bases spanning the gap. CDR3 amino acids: CASSYHLRQALTYEQYF. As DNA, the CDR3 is TGTGCCAGCAGTTATCATTTGCGTCAGGCGCTGACCTACGAGCAGTACTTC.

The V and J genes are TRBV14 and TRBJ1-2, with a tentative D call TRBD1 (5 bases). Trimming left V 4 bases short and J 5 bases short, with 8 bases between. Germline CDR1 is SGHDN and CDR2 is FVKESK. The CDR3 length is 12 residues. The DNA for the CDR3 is TGTGCCAGCAGCCCTGGGACTTATGGCTACACCTTC. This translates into CASSPGTYGYTF. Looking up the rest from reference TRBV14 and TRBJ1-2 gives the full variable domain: EAGVTQFPSHSVIEKGQTVTLRCDPISGHDNLYWYRRVMGKEIKFLLHFVKESKQDESGMPNNRFLAERTGGTYSTLKVQPAELEDSGVYFCASSPGTYGYTFGSGTRLTVV.

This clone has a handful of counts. The CDR3 DNA sequence: TGCAGTGCTAGAGAGGTCGGCGAGCAGTACTTC. Protein product: CSAREVGEQYF. This chain joins TRBV20-1 and TRBJ2-7, with unresolved D. The length of the CDR3 is 11 residues. Looked up from germline, CDR1 is DFQATT and CDR2 is SNEGSKA (reference sequence). Trimming took 0 bases from V and 6 from J, leaving 6 bases between them.

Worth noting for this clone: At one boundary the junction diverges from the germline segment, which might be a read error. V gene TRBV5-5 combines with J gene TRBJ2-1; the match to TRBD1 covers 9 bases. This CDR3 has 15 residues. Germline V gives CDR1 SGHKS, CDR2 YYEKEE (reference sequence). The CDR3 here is CASTLGQGSYNEQFF. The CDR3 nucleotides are TGTGCCAGCACCTTGGGACAGGGAAGCTACAATGAGCAGTTCTTC.

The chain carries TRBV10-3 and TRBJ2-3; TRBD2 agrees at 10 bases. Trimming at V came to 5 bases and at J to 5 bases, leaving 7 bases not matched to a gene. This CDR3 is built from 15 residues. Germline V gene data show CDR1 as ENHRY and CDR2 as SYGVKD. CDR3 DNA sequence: TGTGCCATCAGTCCAGCGGGGGGGTCAAAAGATACGCAGTATTTT. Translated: CAISPAGGSKDTQYF.

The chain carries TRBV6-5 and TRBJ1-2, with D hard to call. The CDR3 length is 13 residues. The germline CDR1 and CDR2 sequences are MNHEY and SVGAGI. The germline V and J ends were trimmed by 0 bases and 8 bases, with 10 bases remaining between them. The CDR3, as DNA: TGTGCCAGCAGTTACTCGCTCAGAGAGGGCTACACCTTC. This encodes CASSYSLREGYTF.

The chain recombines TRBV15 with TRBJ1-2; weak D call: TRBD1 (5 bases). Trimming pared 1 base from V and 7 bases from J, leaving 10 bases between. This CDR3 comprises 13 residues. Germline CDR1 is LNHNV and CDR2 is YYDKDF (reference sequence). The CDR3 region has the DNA TGTGCCACCAGCAGAGTCCAGGGCGGTGGCTACACCTTC. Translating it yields CATSRVQGGGYTF.

In DNA form, the CDR3 reads TGTGCCAGCAGCTTAATAGGGACAGGGTATGGCTACACCTTC. As protein: CASSLIGTGYGYTF. This sequence joins TRBV5-8 and TRBJ1-2; 9 nucleotides agree with TRBD1. V dropped 2 bases and J dropped 5; count of bases not matched to a gene: 4. Germline V gives CDR1 SGHTS, CDR2 YDEGEE. The CDR3 is made up of 14 amino acids.